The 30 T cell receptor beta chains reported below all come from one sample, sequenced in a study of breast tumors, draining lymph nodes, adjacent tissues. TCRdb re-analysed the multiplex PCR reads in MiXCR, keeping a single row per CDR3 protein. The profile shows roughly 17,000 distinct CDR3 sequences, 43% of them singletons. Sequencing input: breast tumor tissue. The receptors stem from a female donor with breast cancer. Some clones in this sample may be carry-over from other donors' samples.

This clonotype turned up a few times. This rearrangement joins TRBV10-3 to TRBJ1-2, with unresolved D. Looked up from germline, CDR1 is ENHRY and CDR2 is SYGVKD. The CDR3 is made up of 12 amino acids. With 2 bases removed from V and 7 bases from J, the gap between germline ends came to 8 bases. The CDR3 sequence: CAISERTSGYTF. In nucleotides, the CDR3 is TGTGCCATCAGTGAGAGAACGAGTGGCTACACCTTC.

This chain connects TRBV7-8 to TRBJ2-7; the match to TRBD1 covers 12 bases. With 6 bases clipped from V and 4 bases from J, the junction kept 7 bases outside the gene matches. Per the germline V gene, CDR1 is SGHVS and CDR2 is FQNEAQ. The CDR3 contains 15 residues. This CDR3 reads CASSSGTGGWYEQYF. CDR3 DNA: TGTGCCAGCAGTTCCGGGACAGGGGGCTGGTACGAGCAGTACTTC.

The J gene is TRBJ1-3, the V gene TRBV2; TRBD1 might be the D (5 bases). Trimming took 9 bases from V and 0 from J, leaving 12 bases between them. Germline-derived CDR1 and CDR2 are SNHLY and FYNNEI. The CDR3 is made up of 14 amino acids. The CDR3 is CARTRGDSGNTIYF. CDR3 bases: TGTGCCAGGACTAGGGGCGACTCTGGAAACACCATATATTTT.

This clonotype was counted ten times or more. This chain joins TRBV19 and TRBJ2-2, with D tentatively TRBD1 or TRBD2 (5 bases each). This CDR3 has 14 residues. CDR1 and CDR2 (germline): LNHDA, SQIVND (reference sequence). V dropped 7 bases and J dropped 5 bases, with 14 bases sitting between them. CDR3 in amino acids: CASNAGTETGELFF. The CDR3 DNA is TGTGCCAGTAACGCCGGGACCGAAACCGGGGAGCTGTTTTTT.

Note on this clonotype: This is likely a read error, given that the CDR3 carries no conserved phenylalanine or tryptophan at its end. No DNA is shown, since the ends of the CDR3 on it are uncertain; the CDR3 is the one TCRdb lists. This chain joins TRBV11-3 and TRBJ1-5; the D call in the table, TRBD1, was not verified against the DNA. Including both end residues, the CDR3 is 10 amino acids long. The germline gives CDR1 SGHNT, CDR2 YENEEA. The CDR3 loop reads CASSLVITTV.

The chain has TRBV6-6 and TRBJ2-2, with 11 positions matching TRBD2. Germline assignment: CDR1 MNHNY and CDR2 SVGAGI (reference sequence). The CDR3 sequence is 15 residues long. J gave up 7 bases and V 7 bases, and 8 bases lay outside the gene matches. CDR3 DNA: TGTGCCAGCATACTAGCGGGAGTCGAGTTCGGGGAGCTGTTTTTT. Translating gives CASILAGVEFGELFF.

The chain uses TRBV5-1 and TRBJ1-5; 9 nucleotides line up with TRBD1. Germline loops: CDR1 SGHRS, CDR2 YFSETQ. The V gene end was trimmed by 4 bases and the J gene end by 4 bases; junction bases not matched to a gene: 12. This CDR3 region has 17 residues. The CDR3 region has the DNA TGCGCCAGCAGCGTGCCCGAAGGACAGGGGAGTAATCAGCCCCAGCATTTT. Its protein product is CASSVPEGQGSNQPQHF.

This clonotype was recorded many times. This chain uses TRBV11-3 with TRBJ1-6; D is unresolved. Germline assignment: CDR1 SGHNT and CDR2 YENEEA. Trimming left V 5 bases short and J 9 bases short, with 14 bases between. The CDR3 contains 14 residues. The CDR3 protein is CASSITEGISPLHF. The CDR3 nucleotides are TGTGCCAGCAGCATTACAGAGGGTATTTCACCCCTCCACTTT. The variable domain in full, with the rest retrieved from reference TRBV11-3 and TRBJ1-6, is EAGVVQSPRYKIIEKKQPVAFWCNPISGHNTLYWYLQNLGQGPELLIRYENEEAVDDSQLPKDRFSAERLKGVDSTLKIQPAELGDSAVYLCASSITEGISPLHFGNGTRLTVT.

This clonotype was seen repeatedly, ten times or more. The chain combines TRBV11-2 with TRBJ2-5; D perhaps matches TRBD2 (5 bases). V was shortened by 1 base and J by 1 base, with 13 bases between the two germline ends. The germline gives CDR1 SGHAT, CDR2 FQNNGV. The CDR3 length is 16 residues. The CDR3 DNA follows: TGTGCCAGCAGCTTAGGTGAAGCGGCGCCCCAAGAGACCCAGTACTTC. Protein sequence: CASSLGEAAPQETQYF.

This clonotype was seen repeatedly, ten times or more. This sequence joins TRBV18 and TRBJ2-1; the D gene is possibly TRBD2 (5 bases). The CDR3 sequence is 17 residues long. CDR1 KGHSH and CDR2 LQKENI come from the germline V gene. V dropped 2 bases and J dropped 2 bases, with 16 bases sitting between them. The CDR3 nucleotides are TGTGCCAGCTCACCAAGTCTACTGCGGAGGACCTACAATGAGCAGTTCTTC. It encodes CASSPSLLRRTYNEQFF.

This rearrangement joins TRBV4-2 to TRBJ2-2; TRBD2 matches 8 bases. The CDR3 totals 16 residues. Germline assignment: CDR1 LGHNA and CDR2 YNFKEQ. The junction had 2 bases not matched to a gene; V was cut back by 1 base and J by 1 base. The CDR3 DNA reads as TGTGCCAGCAGCCAAGGTGCGGGAGGGAACACCGGGGAGCTGTTTTTT. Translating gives CASSQGAGGNTGELFF.

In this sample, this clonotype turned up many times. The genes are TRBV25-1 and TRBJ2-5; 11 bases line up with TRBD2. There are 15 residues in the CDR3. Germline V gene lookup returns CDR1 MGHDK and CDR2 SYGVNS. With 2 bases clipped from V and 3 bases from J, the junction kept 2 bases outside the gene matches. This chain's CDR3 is CASSEPTSGKETQYF. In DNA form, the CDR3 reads TGTGCCAGCAGTGAACCGACTAGCGGGAAAGAGACCCAGTACTTC.

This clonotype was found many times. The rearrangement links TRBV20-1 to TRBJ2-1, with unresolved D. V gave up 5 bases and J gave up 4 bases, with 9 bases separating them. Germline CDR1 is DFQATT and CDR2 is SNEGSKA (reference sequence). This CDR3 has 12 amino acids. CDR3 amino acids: CSAPSTYNEQFF. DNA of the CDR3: TGCAGTGCTCCATCAACTTACAATGAGCAGTTCTTC.

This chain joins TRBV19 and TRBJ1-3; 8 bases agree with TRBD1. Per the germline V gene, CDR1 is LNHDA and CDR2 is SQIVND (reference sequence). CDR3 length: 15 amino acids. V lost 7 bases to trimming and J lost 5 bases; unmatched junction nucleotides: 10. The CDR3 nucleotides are TGTGCCAGTACCGAGCCCAGACAGGGGAGAAACACCATATATTTT. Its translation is CASTEPRQGRNTIYF.

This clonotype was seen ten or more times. CDR3 in DNA: TGTGCCTGGAGTTCTATGTCCTCCTACGAGCAGTACTTC. Residues: CAWSSMSSYEQYF. The rearrangement joins TRBV30 to TRBJ2-7, with D hard to call. CDR3 length: 13 amino acids. Trimming left V 2 bases short and J 0 bases short, with 8 bases between. The germline V gene encodes CDR1 GTSNPN and CDR2 SVGIG (reference sequence).

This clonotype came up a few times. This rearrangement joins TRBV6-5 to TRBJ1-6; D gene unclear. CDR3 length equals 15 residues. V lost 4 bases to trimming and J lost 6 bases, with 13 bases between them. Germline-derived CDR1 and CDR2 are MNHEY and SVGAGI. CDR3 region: CASSSRPDGNSPLHF. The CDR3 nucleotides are TGTGCCAGCAGTTCTCGGCCAGATGGTAATTCACCCCTCCACTTT.

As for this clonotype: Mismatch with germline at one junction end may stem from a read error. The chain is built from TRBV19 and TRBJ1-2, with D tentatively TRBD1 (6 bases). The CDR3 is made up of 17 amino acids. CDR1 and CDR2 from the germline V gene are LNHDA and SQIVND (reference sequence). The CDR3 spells CASSIGAGARDNYGYIF. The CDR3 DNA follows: TGTGCCAGTAGTATTGGGGCAGGGGCTCGAGATAACTATGGCTACATCTTC.

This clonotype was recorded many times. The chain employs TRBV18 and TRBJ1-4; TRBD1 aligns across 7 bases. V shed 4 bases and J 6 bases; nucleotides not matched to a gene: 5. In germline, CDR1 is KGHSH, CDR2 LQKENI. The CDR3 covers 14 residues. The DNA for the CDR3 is TGTGCCAGCTCACAGGGGGCGAACCATGAAAAACTGTTTTTT. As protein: CASSQGANHEKLFF.

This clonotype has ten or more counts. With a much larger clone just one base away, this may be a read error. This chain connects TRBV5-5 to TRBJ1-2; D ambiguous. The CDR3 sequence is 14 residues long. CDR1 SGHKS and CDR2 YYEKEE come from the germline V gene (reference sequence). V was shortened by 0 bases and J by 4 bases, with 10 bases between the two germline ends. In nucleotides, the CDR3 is TGTGCCAGCAGCTTGGAGGGCGCAACCTATGGCTACACCTTC. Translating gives CASSLEGATYGYTF.

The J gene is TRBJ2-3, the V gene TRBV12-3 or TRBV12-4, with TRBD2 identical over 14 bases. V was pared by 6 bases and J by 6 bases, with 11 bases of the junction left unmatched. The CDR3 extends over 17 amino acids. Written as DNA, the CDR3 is TGTGCCAGCAGCGGGGGACTAGCGGGAGTGGGAGCGGATACGCAGTATTTT. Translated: CASSGGLAGVGADTQYF.

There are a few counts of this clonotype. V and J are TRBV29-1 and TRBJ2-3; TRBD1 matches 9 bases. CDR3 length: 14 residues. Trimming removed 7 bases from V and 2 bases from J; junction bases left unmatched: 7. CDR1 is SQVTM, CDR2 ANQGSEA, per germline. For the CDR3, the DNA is TGCAGCGCCAGGACAGGGGTGGTCACAGATACGCAGTATTTT. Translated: CSARTGVVTDTQYF.

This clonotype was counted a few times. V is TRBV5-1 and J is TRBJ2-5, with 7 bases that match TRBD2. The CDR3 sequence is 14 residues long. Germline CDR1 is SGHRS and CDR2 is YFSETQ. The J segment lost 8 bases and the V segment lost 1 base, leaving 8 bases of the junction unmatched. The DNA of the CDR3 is TGCGCCAGCAGCTTGAATTGGGGGAGGGACACCCAGTACTTC. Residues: CASSLNWGRDTQYF.

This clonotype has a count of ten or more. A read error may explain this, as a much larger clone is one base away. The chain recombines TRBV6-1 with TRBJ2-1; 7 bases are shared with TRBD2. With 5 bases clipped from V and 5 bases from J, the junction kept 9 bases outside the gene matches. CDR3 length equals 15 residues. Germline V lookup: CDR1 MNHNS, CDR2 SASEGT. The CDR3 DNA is TGTGCCAGCAGTCATAAGAGCGGGGCGCACAATGAGCAGTTCTTC. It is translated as CASSHKSGAHNEQFF.

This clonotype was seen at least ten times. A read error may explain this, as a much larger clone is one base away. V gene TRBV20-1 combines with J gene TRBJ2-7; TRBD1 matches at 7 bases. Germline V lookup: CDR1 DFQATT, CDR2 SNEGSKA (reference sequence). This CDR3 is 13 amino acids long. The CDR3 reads CSAIPGQSYAQYF. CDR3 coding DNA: TGCAGTGCCATTCCGGGACAGTCCTACGCGCAGTACTTC.

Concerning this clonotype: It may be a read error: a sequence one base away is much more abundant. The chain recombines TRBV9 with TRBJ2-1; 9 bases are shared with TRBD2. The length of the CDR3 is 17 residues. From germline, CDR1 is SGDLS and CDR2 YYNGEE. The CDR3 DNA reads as TGTGCCAGCAGCGGAGGAGCCGGGACTAGCTCCTACACTGAGCAGTTCTTC. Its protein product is CASSGGAGTSSYTEQFF.

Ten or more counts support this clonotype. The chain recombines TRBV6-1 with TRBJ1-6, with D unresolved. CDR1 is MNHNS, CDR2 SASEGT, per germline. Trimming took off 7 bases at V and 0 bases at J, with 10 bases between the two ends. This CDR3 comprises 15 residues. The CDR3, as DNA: TGTGCCAGCACCGACCGACTCTCCTATAATTCACCCCTCCACTTT. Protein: CASTDRLSYNSPLHF.

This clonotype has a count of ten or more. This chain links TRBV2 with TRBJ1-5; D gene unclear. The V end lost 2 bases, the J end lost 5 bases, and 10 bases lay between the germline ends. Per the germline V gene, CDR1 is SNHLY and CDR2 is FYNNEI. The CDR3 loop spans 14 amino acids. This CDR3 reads CASSEWAGDQPQHF. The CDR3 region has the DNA TGTGCCAGCAGTGAATGGGCCGGGGATCAGCCCCAGCATTTT.

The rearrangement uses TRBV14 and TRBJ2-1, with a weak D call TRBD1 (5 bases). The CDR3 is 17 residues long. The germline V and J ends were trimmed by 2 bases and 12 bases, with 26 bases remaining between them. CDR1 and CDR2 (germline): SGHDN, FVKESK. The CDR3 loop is CASSQPRGALGLSGQFF. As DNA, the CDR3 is TGTGCCAGCAGCCAACCAAGGGGTGCGCTGGGTTTATCGGGGCAGTTCTTC.

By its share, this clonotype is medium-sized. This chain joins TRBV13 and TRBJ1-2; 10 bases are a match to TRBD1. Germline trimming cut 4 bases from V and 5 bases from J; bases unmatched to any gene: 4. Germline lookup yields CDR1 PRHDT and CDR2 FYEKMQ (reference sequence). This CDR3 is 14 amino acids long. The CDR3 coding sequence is TGTGCCAGCAGCTGGGGACAGGGGAAGTATGGCTACACCTTC. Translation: CASSWGQGKYGYTF.

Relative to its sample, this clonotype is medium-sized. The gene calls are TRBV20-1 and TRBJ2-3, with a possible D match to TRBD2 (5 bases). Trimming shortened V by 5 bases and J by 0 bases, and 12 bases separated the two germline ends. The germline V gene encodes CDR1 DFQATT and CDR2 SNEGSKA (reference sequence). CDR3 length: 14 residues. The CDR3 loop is CSAHGLASTDTQYF. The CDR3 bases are TGCAGTGCTCACGGCCTAGCTAGCACAGATACGCAGTATTTT.